This paragraph covers one TCR beta chain sequence. Antigen unknown. Vbeta (60) and Jbeta (13) primers were used in the PCR. Clones were sequenced by immunoSEQ multiplex PCR, and TCRdb holds only the in-frame ones, with some missing. The table lists under 200,000 clones, around three quarters of them singletons. The record originates from a study of cytomegalovirus exposure and HLA in healthy donors. Trimming at V came to 4 bases and at J to 6 bases, leaving 5 bases not matched to a gene. This CDR3 has 15 residues. From germline, CDR1 is SGHNT and CDR2 YYREEE (reference sequence). Overall study results and limits: The majority of CMV-associated TCR beta chains were reported as apparently HLA-restricted in a later analysis. CMV serostatus was the sole immune exposure data available. A missense DCLRE1C variant was associated with V- and J-gene trimming of TCR beta chains in a later analysis, and an independent cohort replicated the association.

Sequenced material: PBMCs. This chain connects TRBV5-4 to TRBJ2-1, with 12 nucleotides matching TRBD1. The TCR comes from a woman aged 25 to 39 in good health and CMV-seropositive. The CDR3 DNA sequence: TGTGCCAGCAGCCCCGGGACAGGGGGCTTCAATGAGCAGTTCTTC. Translation: CASSPGTGGFNEQFF.